The 32 T cell receptor beta chains given below trace back to one sample, sequenced in a study of PD-1 blockade in classical Hodgkin lymphoma. Libraries were prepared by immunoSEQ multiplex PCR; TCRdb keeps only in-frame clonotypes and omits some of them. Among over 70,000 clones, around 90% were seen once, and the ten largest hold 22%. Each patient experienced a relapse that followed autologous stem cell transplantation, and brentuximab vedotin exposure varied. Sample: peripheral blood mononuclear cells (PBMCs), taken at baseline. These receptors were taken from a human donor with classical Hodgkin lymphoma.

The chain employs TRBV30 and TRBJ2-5; TRBD1 matches 7 bases. The CDR3 is 14 amino acids. Looked up from germline, CDR1 is GTSNPN and CDR2 is SVGIG (reference sequence). V lost 5 bases, J lost 2 bases, and 8 bases stayed unmatched. The CDR3 nucleotides are TGTGCCTGGGGGAAGGACAGGCTACAAGAGACCCAGTACTTC. This encodes CAWGKDRLQETQYF.

This CDR3 is CASRASPSNEQFF. The CDR3, as DNA: TGTGCCAGCAGGGCTAGCCCTTCCAATGAGCAGTTCTTC. J is TRBJ2-1 and V is TRBV6-5; D may be TRBD2 (5 bases). V lost 6 bases, J lost 6 bases, and 12 bases lay in between. The CDR3 has 13 residues. Germline V gives CDR1 MNHEY, CDR2 SVGAGI.

The chain has TRBV27 and TRBJ2-3; D not certain. This CDR3 has 15 residues. Germline assignment: CDR1 MNHEY and CDR2 SMNVEV (reference sequence). Trimming pared 3 bases from V and 2 bases from J, leaving 12 bases between. The CDR3 DNA reads TGTGCCAGCAGTTTCCGCCCCTCCTTCACAGATACGCAGTATTTT. It encodes CASSFRPSFTDTQYF.

This clone showed up just a few times. The CDR3 DNA follows: TGCGCCAGCAGCCAAGGCAATAGCAATCAGCCCCAGCATTTT. It is translated as CASSQGNSNQPQHF. V usage is TRBV4-1 and J usage is TRBJ1-5; D is unresolved. The V gene's germline CDR1 is MGHRA and CDR2 YSYEKL. The length of the CDR3 is 14 residues. Trimming took 1 base from V and 0 from J, leaving 4 bases between them.

The CDR3 nucleotides read TGTGCCAGCGATCTTGGGGGCGCTGAAGCTTTCTTT. Translated, it gives CASDLGGAEAFF. The chain uses TRBV2 and TRBJ1-1; TRBD1 is a possible D gene (6 bases). Germline V gene lookup returns CDR1 SNHLY and CDR2 FYNNEI. V was cut by 8 bases and J by 6 bases, with 13 bases left in between. The CDR3 is 12 residues long.

This chain joins TRBV18 and TRBJ2-7; 7 bases are a match to TRBD1. Looked up from germline, CDR1 is KGHSH and CDR2 is LQKENI. With 3 bases clipped from V and 4 bases from J, the junction kept 3 bases outside the gene matches. The CDR3 consists of 13 residues. CDR3 nucleotide sequence: TGTGCCAGCTCACCGGGACAGTTGTACGAGCAGTACTTC. Translated: CASSPGQLYEQYF.

V usage is TRBV28 and J usage is TRBJ2-7; D tentatively fits TRBD1 or TRBD2 (5 bases each). In germline, CDR1 is MDHEN, CDR2 SYDVKM. With 3 bases removed from V and 0 bases from J, the gap between germline ends came to 12 bases. This CDR3 contains 15 residues. The CDR3 is CASSFPGRNSYEQYF. Here the CDR3 DNA reads TGTGCCAGCAGTTTCCCGGGACGGAACTCCTACGAGCAGTACTTC.

The rearrangement joins TRBV6-6 to TRBJ2-1; weak D call: TRBD1 (6 bases). Germline V gene data show CDR1 as MNHNY and CDR2 as SVGAGI (reference sequence). The CDR3 has 12 amino acids. The V gene lost 6 bases and the J gene lost 9 bases, with 12 bases spanning the gap. DNA of the CDR3: TGTGCCAGCAGCCAGGACAGCCCTGAGCAGTTCTTC. Protein sequence: CASSQDSPEQFF.

The chain links TRBV12-5 to TRBJ1-5; 10 bases fit TRBD1. The CDR3 is 18 amino acids. V was pared by 1 base and J by 1 base, with 7 bases of the junction left unmatched. CDR1 and CDR2 (germline): LGHNT, FRNRAP. The DNA of the CDR3 is TGTGCTAGTGGTTTGGGGGACAGGGGCGGGTTGAGCAATCAGCCCCAGCATTTT. Its protein is CASGLGDRGGLSNQPQHF.

V and J are TRBV30 and TRBJ2-1; D not certain. The V and J ends lost 3 bases and 7 bases respectively, with 19 bases between them. The CDR3 sequence is 15 residues long. Germline assignment: CDR1 GTSNPN and CDR2 SVGIG (reference sequence). The CDR3 loop reads CAWSNGLIVGNEQFF. In DNA form, the CDR3 reads TGTGCCTGGAGCAATGGTCTCATAGTAGGAAATGAGCAGTTCTTC.

The rearrangement links TRBV11-2 to TRBJ2-1; D is unresolved. CDR1 is SGHAT, CDR2 FQNNGV, per germline. The CDR3 consists of 16 residues. Trimming took 3 bases from V and 0 from J, leaving 12 bases between them. CDR3 residues: CASSLDTSRSYNEQFF. CDR3 bases: TGTGCCAGCAGCTTGGATACATCCCGCTCCTACAATGAGCAGTTCTTC.

The V gene is TRBV6-5, the J gene TRBJ1-2; 8 nucleotides line up with TRBD1. The CDR3 length is 16 residues. The ends lost 4 bases at V and 0 bases at J; junction bases unmatched: 7. CDR1 and CDR2 (germline): MNHEY, SVGAGI. This chain's CDR3 is CASSWTGWDANYGYTF. Here the CDR3 DNA reads TGTGCCAGCAGTTGGACAGGGTGGGATGCTAACTATGGCTACACCTTC.

This chain uses TRBV9 with TRBJ2-3; TRBD2 might be the D (6 bases). The germline V gene has CDR1 SGDLS and CDR2 YYNGEE. The CDR3 consists of 15 residues. V was pared by 0 bases and J by 4 bases, with 12 bases between. CDR3 nucleotide sequence: TGTGCCAGCAGCGTAGAAGGAGGGGTCCCAGATACGCAGTATTTT. Its protein is CASSVEGGVPDTQYF.

The chain recombines TRBV19 with TRBJ1-2, with D unclear. Germline CDR1 reads LNHDA; CDR2 reads SQIVND (reference sequence). CDR3 size: 13 residues. Deletions cut 10 bases from V and 8 bases from J, with 20 bases between. CDR3 coding DNA: TGTGCCACTGACACGTCGGGGATGGGCGGCTACACCTTC. It translates to CATDTSGMGGYTF. Complete variable domain (other parts from reference TRBV19 and TRBJ1-2): DGGITQSPKYLFRKEGQNVTLSCEQNLNHDAMYWYRQDPGQGLRLIYYSQIVNDFQKGDIAEGYSVSREKKESFPLTVTSAQKNPTAFYLCATDTSGMGGYTFGSGTRLTVV.

J is TRBJ2-6 and V is TRBV27, with 8 bases lining up with TRBD2. Germline V gene data show CDR1 as MNHEY and CDR2 as SMNVEV (reference sequence). CDR3 size: 18 residues. Trimming cost V 6 bases and J 0 bases; bases outside gene matches: 10. CDR3 sequence: CASSQLAALSSGANVLTF. The CDR3 nucleotides are TGTGCCAGCAGCCAACTAGCGGCCCTGAGCTCTGGGGCCAACGTCCTGACTTTC.

The J gene is TRBJ1-2, the V gene TRBV7-2; D perhaps matches TRBD1 (5 bases). Trimming stripped 5 bases from V and 0 bases from J, with 13 bases between. CDR1 and CDR2 from the germline V gene are SGHTA and FQGNSA. The CDR3 spans 15 residues. The CDR3 DNA sequence: TGTGCCAGCAGCACTCAGGGATACTCTAACTATGGCTACACCTTC. The encoded protein is CASSTQGYSNYGYTF.

The chain couples TRBV6-5 to TRBJ2-6; perhaps TRBD1 as D (6 bases). Germline values: CDR1 MNHEY, CDR2 SVGAGI. Trimming shortened V by 7 bases and J by 4 bases, and 14 bases separated the two germline ends. The CDR3 sequence is 15 residues long. The CDR3 here is CASKNRGKGANVLTF. As DNA, the CDR3 is TGTGCCAGCAAAAATAGGGGGAAAGGGGCCAACGTCCTGACTTTC.

V and J are TRBV30 and TRBJ2-3; possibly TRBD1 for D (5 bases). The CDR3 sequence is 14 residues long. V lost 0 bases and J 2 bases, leaving 9 bases between the germline ends. The germline CDR1 and CDR2 sequences are GTSNPN and SVGIG (reference sequence). CDR3 nucleotide sequence: TGTGCCTGGAGTGTACACAGGCCCACAGATACGCAGTATTTT. Protein sequence: CAWSVHRPTDTQYF.

This rearrangement joins TRBV5-6 to TRBJ2-1; no firm D call. V was clipped by 3 bases and J by 1 base, with 11 bases between them. CDR3 length equals 15 residues. Germline V gives CDR1 SGHDT, CDR2 YYEEEE. In nucleotides, the CDR3 is TGTGCCAGCAGCTACCCCTCGAGATCCTACAATGAGCAGTTCTTC. Translating gives CASSYPSRSYNEQFF.

This sequence joins TRBV11-2 and TRBJ2-5; 11 nucleotides agree with TRBD1. The junction had 9 bases not matched to a gene; V was cut back by 4 bases and J by 5 bases. Looked up from germline, CDR1 is SGHAT and CDR2 is FQNNGV. This CDR3 has 16 amino acids. The CDR3 nucleotides are TGTGCCAGCAGCTACGGGCGGGACAGGGGGGACGAGACCCAGTACTTC. Amino acids: CASSYGRDRGDETQYF.

V is TRBV4-2 and J is TRBJ2-7, with D tentatively TRBD2 (6 bases). V lost 1 base and J 3 bases, leaving 13 bases between the germline ends. Germline V CDR1 and CDR2: LGHNA, YNFKEQ. CDR3 length: 15 amino acids. The CDR3 DNA reads TGTGCCAGCAGCCAAGCGCGGGACCAAAACTACGAGCAGTACTTC. Translated: CASSQARDQNYEQYF.

V and J are TRBV7-7 and TRBJ2-5; D remains unclear. Trimming stripped 3 bases from V and 5 bases from J, with 13 bases between. Germline V gene lookup returns CDR1 SSHAT and CDR2 FNYEAQ (reference sequence). This CDR3 comprises 14 residues. DNA for the CDR3: TGTGCCAGCAGCTTCGGCGGCAGTGGGGAGACCCAGTACTTC. It is translated as CASSFGGSGETQYF.

The chain recombines TRBV5-1 with TRBJ2-1, with D possibly TRBD1 on 5 matching bases. Per the germline V gene, CDR1 is SGHRS and CDR2 is YFSETQ. V gave up 0 bases and J gave up 4 bases, with 8 bases separating them. This CDR3 comprises 14 residues. As DNA, the CDR3 is TGCGCCAGCAGCTTGGTAGCAGGGTACAATGAGCAGTTCTTC. This sequence encodes CASSLVAGYNEQFF.

The rearrangement joins TRBV2 to TRBJ1-5; 10 nucleotides line up with TRBD1. V lost 5 bases and J lost 5; bases outside the gene matches: 3. The CDR3 loop spans 14 amino acids. Per the germline V gene, CDR1 is SNHLY and CDR2 is FYNNEI. CDR3 DNA: TGTGCCAGCAGTACAGGACAGGGGGATCAGCCCCAGCATTTT. Protein product: CASSTGQGDQPQHF.

The chain joins TRBV7-2 to TRBJ1-2; 7 bases are a match to TRBD1. Germline loops: CDR1 SGHTA, CDR2 FQGNSA. There are 14 residues in the CDR3. Trimming at V came to 5 bases and at J to 7 bases, leaving 10 bases not matched to a gene. For the CDR3, the DNA is TGTGCCAGCAGCCACTTAGTAGGACAGGCTGGCTACACCTTC. This translates into CASSHLVGQAGYTF.

CDR3 DNA: TGCGCCAGCAGCCAAGGGAGTAGCGGGAAAGTTTTAAATGAGCAGTTCTTC. Translated, it gives CASSQGSSGKVLNEQFF. The chain joins TRBV4-1 to TRBJ2-1; 8 positions match TRBD2. This CDR3 comprises 17 residues. Germline V lookup: CDR1 MGHRA, CDR2 YSYEKL. The V segment lost 1 base and the J segment 7 bases; nucleotides outside the gene matches: 12.

The J gene is TRBJ1-3, the V gene TRBV5-1, with a tentative D call TRBD1 (6 bases). Germline loops: CDR1 SGHRS, CDR2 YFSETQ. V lost 2 bases to trimming and J lost 0 bases, with 18 bases between them. The length of the CDR3 is 18 residues. CDR3 in DNA: TGCGCCAGCAGCTTACACACCGGGACATTGAGCTCTGGAAACACCATATATTTT. Its translation is CASSLHTGTLSSGNTIYF.

A single count supports this clone. This chain joins TRBV25-1 and TRBJ2-7; D unclear. V lost 4 bases and J 6 bases, leaving 4 bases between the germline ends. The CDR3 extends over 10 amino acids. Germline V lookup: CDR1 MGHDK, CDR2 SYGVNS. CDR3 in DNA: TGTGCCAGCAGTGGACTCGAGCAGTACTTC. As protein: CASSGLEQYF.

The chain is built from TRBV7-9 and TRBJ2-2; D gene ambiguous. Germline loops: CDR1 SEHNR, CDR2 FQNEAQ (reference sequence). Trimming pared 3 bases from V and 6 bases from J, leaving 17 bases between. The CDR3 length is 16 residues. This chain's CDR3 is CASSFGLPPSSGELFF. CDR3 DNA sequence: TGTGCCAGCAGCTTCGGGCTTCCTCCCTCCTCCGGGGAGCTGTTTTTT. The full variable domain, completed using reference TRBV7-9 and TRBJ2-2, is DTGVSQNPRHKITKRGQNVTFRCDPISEHNRLYWYRQTLGQGPEFLTYFQNEAQLEKSRLLSDRFSAERPKGSFSTLEIQRTEQGDSAMYLCASSFGLPPSSGELFFGEGSRLTVL.

CDR3 sequence reads: CSVSRDRLDNEQFF. The DNA of the CDR3 is TGCAGCGTTAGTAGGGACCGCCTAGACAATGAGCAGTTCTTC. The V and J genes are TRBV29-1 and TRBJ2-1, with D perhaps assigned TRBD1 or TRBD2 (5 bases each). The V end was cut by 5 bases, the J end by 5 bases, with 16 bases between. The CDR3 extends over 14 amino acids. CDR1 is SQVTM, CDR2 ANQGSEA, per germline.

The rearrangement uses TRBV2 and TRBJ2-3; 10 positions match TRBD2. V was clipped by 5 bases and J by 5 bases; unmatched bases: 10. CDR1 and CDR2 from the germline V gene are SNHLY and FYNNEI. This CDR3 has 16 residues. The CDR3 loop is CASSPHPSGRVDTQYF. Here the CDR3 DNA reads TGTGCCAGCAGTCCCCACCCCAGCGGGAGGGTAGATACGCAGTATTTT.

This clone was detected only a few times. The chain recombines TRBV4-1 with TRBJ1-2; D remains ambiguous. CDR3 length equals 13 residues. V was cut by 1 base and J by 8 bases, with 11 bases left in between. Germline V CDR1 and CDR2: MGHRA, YSYEKL. The CDR3: CASSQAPLRGYTF. The DNA for the CDR3 is TGCGCCAGCAGCCAAGCTCCTTTGAGGGGCTACACCTTC.